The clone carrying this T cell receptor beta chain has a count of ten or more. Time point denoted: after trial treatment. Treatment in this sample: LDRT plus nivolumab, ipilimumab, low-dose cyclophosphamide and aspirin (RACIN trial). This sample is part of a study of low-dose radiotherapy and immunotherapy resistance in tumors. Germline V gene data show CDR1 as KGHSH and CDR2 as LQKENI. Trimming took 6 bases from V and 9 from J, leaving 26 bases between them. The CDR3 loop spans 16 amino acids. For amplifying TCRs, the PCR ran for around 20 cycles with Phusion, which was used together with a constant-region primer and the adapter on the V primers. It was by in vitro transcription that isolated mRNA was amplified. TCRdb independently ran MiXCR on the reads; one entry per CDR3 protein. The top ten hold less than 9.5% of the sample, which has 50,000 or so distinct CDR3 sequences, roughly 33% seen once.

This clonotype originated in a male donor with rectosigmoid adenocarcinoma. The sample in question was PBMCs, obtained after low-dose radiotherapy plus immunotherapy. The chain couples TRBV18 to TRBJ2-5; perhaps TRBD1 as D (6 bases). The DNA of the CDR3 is TGTGCCAGCTCTAGGGTGGTGGACAGACCGACGGAGGCCCAGTACTTC. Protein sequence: CASSRVVDRPTEAQYF. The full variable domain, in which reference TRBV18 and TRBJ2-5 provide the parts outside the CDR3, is NAGVMQNPRHLVRRRGQEARLRCSPMKGHSHVYWYRQLPEEGLKFMVYLQKENIIDESGMPKERFSAEFPKEGPSILRIQQVVRGDSAAYFCASSRVVDRPTEAQYFGPGTRLLVL.